Shown below are 29 T cell receptor beta chains from a single sample sequenced in a study of CD8+CD57+ T cells in acquired aplastic anemia. Profiles of TCR beta VDJ and CDR3 were generated from a genomic DNA template. TCRdb re-derived calls from the reads in MiXCR, one entry per CDR3 protein. The table lists under 200,000 distinct CDR3 sequences, 64% of them singletons. Sequenced: sorted CD4+, CD8+, or CD8+CD57+ T cells (not recorded which) from PBMCs. The origin of the receptors is a human donor with severe aplastic anemia or a healthy control (not recorded which).

V usage is TRBV25-1 and J usage is TRBJ2-7; 11 nucleotides match TRBD2. Germline CDR1 is MGHDK and CDR2 is SYGVNS. The V and J ends lost 2 bases and 3 bases, in that order; junction bases with no gene match: 3. This CDR3 has 15 residues. CDR3 bases: TGTGCCAGCAGTGAAGTGGGGACTAGCGGCTACGAGCAGTACTTC. Protein product: CASSEVGTSGYEQYF.

The gene calls are TRBV20-1 and TRBJ2-7; 7 bases map to TRBD1. V shed 3 bases, J shed 3 bases, and the junction held 8 bases outside the gene matches. The length of the CDR3 is 14 residues. CDR1 is DFQATT, CDR2 SNEGSKA, per germline (reference sequence). The CDR3, as DNA: TGCAGTGCTAGGAAAAGGGACAGTTTCTACGAGCAGTACTTC. Protein sequence: CSARKRDSFYEQYF.

This rearrangement joins TRBV12-3 or TRBV12-4 to TRBJ2-5; unclear D gene. V was shortened by 5 bases and J by 9 bases, with 19 bases between the two germline ends. The CDR3 spans 14 residues. CDR3 nucleotide sequence: TGTGCCAGCAGTCCCACAGCATTCAATGGGCCCCAGTACTTC. Its translation: CASSPTAFNGPQYF.

The chain employs TRBV20-1 and TRBJ2-7; D is perhaps TRBD1 (5 bases). This CDR3 is 14 amino acids long. The V end was cut by 0 bases, the J end by 3 bases, with 12 bases between. Germline assignment: CDR1 DFQATT and CDR2 SNEGSKA (reference sequence). CDR3 protein: CSARDMYQGYEQYF. The CDR3 coding sequence is TGCAGTGCTAGAGATATGTACCAGGGCTACGAGCAGTACTTC.

The rearrangement uses TRBV2 and TRBJ2-2; a weak D match, TRBD2 (5 bases). There are 15 residues in the CDR3. Looked up from germline, CDR1 is SNHLY and CDR2 is FYNNEI. V lost 1 base and J 7 bases, leaving 13 bases between the germline ends. The CDR3 DNA is TGTGCCAGCAGTGAAGGACTGTGGGCGGGCGGGGAGCTGTTTTTT. Its translation is CASSEGLWAGGELFF.

Of note for this clonotype: One end of the junction does not line up with germline, which may come from a read error. The chain combines TRBV25-1 with TRBJ1-6; tentative D call: TRBD1 (6 bases). The CDR3 length is 16 residues. Germline loops: CDR1 MGHDK, CDR2 SYGVNS. The CDR3 loop is CASSVSLGHINSPPHF. In DNA, the CDR3 is TGTGCCAGCAGTGTATCCCTGGGACATATTAATTCACCCCCCCACTTT.

The genes are TRBV10-3 and TRBJ2-1; no reliable D call. V gave up 2 bases and J gave up 12 bases, with 20 bases separating them. Germline CDR1 and CDR2: ENHRY and SYGVKD. CDR3 length: 15 residues. The CDR3 bases are TGTGCCATCAGTGAGCCAACTCTCAGCACAGATACGCAGTTCTTC. It encodes CAISEPTLSTDTQFF.

J is TRBJ2-7 and V is TRBV28; D is perhaps TRBD1 or TRBD2 (5 bases each). Between the trimmed V and J ends, which lost 5 bases and 2 bases, there was a span of 13 bases. Germline CDR1 reads MDHEN; CDR2 reads SYDVKM. The CDR3 totals 14 residues. The CDR3 region is CASSTGTAPYEQYF. The CDR3 DNA follows: TGTGCCAGCAGTACCGGGACGGCCCCCTACGAGCAGTACTTC.

The chain joins TRBV27 to TRBJ1-2; possible D gene TRBD1, 5 bases. The CDR3 runs 16 residues. Germline lookup yields CDR1 MNHEY and CDR2 SMNVEV (reference sequence). Trimming removed 4 bases at V and 0 bases at J, with 15 bases between. This CDR3 is CASSYRQGGTNYGYTF. DNA of the CDR3: TGTGCCAGCAGTTATAGGCAGGGTGGGACTAACTATGGCTACACCTTC.

The chain employs TRBV7-2 and TRBJ1-1; the D is unclear. There are 13 residues in the CDR3. The germline gives CDR1 SGHTA, CDR2 FQGNSA. V shed 6 bases and J shed 5 bases, with 13 bases lying between them. Written as DNA, the CDR3 is TGTGCCAGCAGATTGGTCGGGAGTACTGAAGCTTTCTTT. This sequence encodes CASRLVGSTEAFF.

This clonotype was detected many times. One end of the junction does not line up with germline, which may come from a read error. The chain employs TRBV7-7 and TRBJ1-1; 9 nucleotides line up with TRBD1. The CDR3 contains 17 residues. The germline CDR1 and CDR2 sequences are SSHAT and FNYEAQ (reference sequence). Written as DNA, the CDR3 is TGTGCTAGCAGCTTGAGGGACAGGGATGCTAAACAAGATGAAGCTTTCTTT. This codes for CASSLRDRDAKQDEAFF.

V is TRBV2 and J is TRBJ2-7, with 8 nucleotides matching TRBD1. The CDR3 spans 17 residues. Trimming took 0 bases from V and 9 from J; bases not matched to a gene: 16. Germline V lookup: CDR1 SNHLY, CDR2 FYNNEI. This chain's CDR3 is CASSEANTRDRHLWQYF. CDR3 in DNA: TGTGCCAGCAGTGAAGCAAATACTCGGGACAGGCATCTATGGCAGTACTTC.

The V gene is TRBV9, the J gene TRBJ1-2; D remains ambiguous. Between the trimmed V and J ends, which lost 0 bases and 0 bases, there was a span of 9 bases. The CDR3 has 15 residues. CDR1 and CDR2 from the germline V gene are SGDLS and YYNGEE. CDR3 sequence reads: CASSVGGAPNYGYTF. The CDR3 nucleotides are TGTGCCAGCAGCGTAGGTGGAGCCCCTAACTATGGCTACACCTTC.

This clonotype appeared a single time. The chain joins TRBV19 to TRBJ1-4, with D hard to call. V shed 8 bases and J shed 8 bases, with 18 bases lying between them. The CDR3 contains 14 residues. CDR1 and CDR2 (germline): LNHDA, SQIVND (reference sequence). CDR3 sequence: CASLGRIVREKLFF. The CDR3 bases are TGTGCCAGTCTGGGGAGAATTGTCAGGGAAAAACTGTTTTTT.

V usage is TRBV7-8 and J usage is TRBJ2-3; 11 bases are a match to TRBD2. J lost 4 bases, V lost 0 bases, and 12 bases had no gene match. The CDR3 loop spans 19 amino acids. CDR1 and CDR2 (germline): SGHVS, FQNEAQ. The CDR3 region is CASSLAGIAGGPGADTQYF. As DNA, the CDR3 is TGTGCCAGCAGCTTAGCGGGGATAGCGGGGGGGCCCGGCGCAGATACGCAGTATTTT.

The chain links TRBV14 to TRBJ2-5; D is perhaps TRBD2 (6 bases). The V and J ends lost 1 base and 2 bases respectively, with 11 bases between them. CDR1 and CDR2 from the germline V gene are SGHDN and FVKESK. The CDR3 is made up of 15 amino acids. DNA of the CDR3: TGTGCCAGCAGCCAAGTTACGGGGGAACAAGAGACCCAGTACTTC. It codes for CASSQVTGEQETQYF.

The chain joins TRBV12-3 or TRBV12-4 to TRBJ2-7; D not certain. With 5 bases removed from V and 3 bases from J, the gap between germline ends came to 11 bases. CDR3 length: 13 residues. As DNA, the CDR3 is TGTGCCAGCAGTCGGCCTGGAAACTACGAGCAGTACTTC. Protein product: CASSRPGNYEQYF.

This clonotype has a count of ten or more. The chain employs TRBV2 and TRBJ1-6, with D maybe TRBD1 (6 bases). The CDR3 covers 15 residues. The V end lost 3 bases, the J end lost 7 bases, and 13 bases lay between the germline ends. Germline V gene sequence: CDR1 SNHLY, CDR2 FYNNEI. The CDR3 sequence is CASSELGAINSPLHF. The CDR3, as DNA: TGTGCCAGCAGTGAGCTGGGGGCGATCAATTCACCCCTCCACTTT.

This clonotype was counted only a few times. This chain uses TRBV7-3 with TRBJ2-2; D is undetermined. The germline CDR1 and CDR2 sequences are SGHTA and FQGTGA. V lost 4 bases and J 6 bases, leaving 6 bases between the germline ends. CDR3 size: 12 residues. CDR3 sequence: CASSSFPGELFF. The CDR3 DNA sequence: TGTGCCAGCAGCTCCTTCCCCGGGGAGCTGTTTTTT.

Note on this clonotype: With a much larger clone just one base away, this may be a read error. This rearrangement joins TRBV6-2 or TRBV6-3 to TRBJ1-2; maybe TRBD1 (5 bases). Per the germline V gene, CDR1 is MNHEY and CDR2 is SVGEGT. The CDR3 covers 12 residues. The CDR3, as DNA: TGTGCCAGCACGGACACTAACCATGGCTACACCTTC. Translation: CASTDTNHGYTF.

The gene calls are TRBV20-1 and TRBJ2-7, with D tentatively TRBD2 (6 bases). Germline CDR1 reads DFQATT; CDR2 reads SNEGSKA (reference sequence). The CDR3 is made up of 13 amino acids. V was clipped by 1 base and J by 4 bases, with 11 bases between them. DNA of the CDR3: TGCAGTGCTAGAGGTTGGGGGGATTACGAGCAGTACTTC. As protein: CSARGWGDYEQYF.

The chain recombines TRBV10-1 with TRBJ1-6, with D maybe TRBD1 (6 bases). The V and J ends lost 8 bases and 17 bases respectively, with 22 bases between them. Germline CDR1 reads WNHNN; CDR2 reads SYGVQD (reference sequence). The CDR3 covers 13 residues. The CDR3 region is CASGTRDTGCVHF. CDR3 bases: TGCGCCAGCGGTACCCGGGACACTGGGTGTGTCCACTTT.

A single count supports this clonotype. This sequence joins TRBV15 and TRBJ2-5; 9 bases match TRBD1. The CDR3 runs to 15 residues. Germline V gene lookup returns CDR1 LNHNV and CDR2 YYDKDF (reference sequence). The J segment lost 2 bases and the V segment lost 7 bases, leaving 8 bases of the junction unmatched. CDR3 nucleotide sequence: TGTGCCACCAATTGGGGACAGGGAATGCAAGAGACCCAGTACTTC. This sequence encodes CATNWGQGMQETQYF.

J is TRBJ1-2 and V is TRBV20-1, with 8 bases fitting TRBD1. The V and J ends lost 3 bases and 3 bases, in that order; junction bases with no gene match: 6. Germline V lookup: CDR1 DFQATT, CDR2 SNEGSKA (reference sequence). This CDR3 comprises 14 residues. The CDR3 region has the DNA TGCAGTGCTAGGGACAGGGCCTGGGACTATGGCTACACCTTC. Translation: CSARDRAWDYGYTF.

J is TRBJ2-1 and V is TRBV7-9; 7 bases agree with TRBD2. CDR3 length: 14 amino acids. Germline-derived CDR1 and CDR2 are SEHNR and FQNEAQ (reference sequence). J was trimmed by 4 bases and V by 11 bases; bases with no gene match: 11. CDR3 protein: CAASPSGEYNEQFF. The DNA for the CDR3 is TGTGCCGCGAGTCCTAGCGGAGAGTACAATGAGCAGTTCTTC.

This chain joins TRBV6-5 and TRBJ1-1, with D unclear. Germline CDR1 MNHEY, CDR2 SVGAGI. V lost 2 bases to trimming and J lost 7 bases, with 8 bases between them. This CDR3 has 12 amino acids. CDR3: CASSYPINEAFF. CDR3 DNA: TGTGCCAGCAGTTACCCAATAAATGAAGCTTTCTTT.

This chain links TRBV7-9 with TRBJ2-3; the D gene is possibly TRBD2 (5 bases). CDR3 length: 15 amino acids. V shed 6 bases and J shed 4 bases, with 17 bases lying between them. The germline V gene has CDR1 SEHNR and CDR2 FQNEAQ (reference sequence). This CDR3 reads CASRKVGDRSDTQYF. In DNA form, the CDR3 reads TGTGCCAGCAGAAAGGTCGGGGATCGGTCAGATACGCAGTATTTT.

The chain is built from TRBV13 and TRBJ1-1; perhaps TRBD1 as D (6 bases). The ends were cut back, 5 bases at V and 8 bases at J, with 15 bases in the middle. The CDR3 sequence is 13 residues long. Germline CDR1 is PRHDT and CDR2 is FYEKMQ (reference sequence). The DNA of the CDR3 is TGTGCCAGCAGCGTAGTGGTTGGGACAGAAGCTTTCTTT. It encodes CASSVVVGTEAFF.

There are many counts of this clonotype. The chain is built from TRBV12-3 or TRBV12-4 and TRBJ1-5; possibly TRBD1 for D (6 bases). The V end lost 6 bases, the J end lost 11 bases, and 26 bases lay between the germline ends. This CDR3 is 16 amino acids long. As DNA, the CDR3 is TGTGCCAGCAGCCTAGGACCCACAGGGCAATTAGCGTCCCAGCATTTT. This encodes CASSLGPTGQLASQHF.